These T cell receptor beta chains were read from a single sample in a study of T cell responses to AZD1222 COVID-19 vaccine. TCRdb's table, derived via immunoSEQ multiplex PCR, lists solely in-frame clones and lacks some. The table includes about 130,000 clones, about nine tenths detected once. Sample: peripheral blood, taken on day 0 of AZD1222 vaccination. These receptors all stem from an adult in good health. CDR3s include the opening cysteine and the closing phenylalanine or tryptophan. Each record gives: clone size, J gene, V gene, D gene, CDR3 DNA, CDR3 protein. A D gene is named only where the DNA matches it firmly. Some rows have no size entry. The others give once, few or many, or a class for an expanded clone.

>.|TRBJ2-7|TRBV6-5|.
TGTGCCAGCTCCCCCGGAGTCCGGAGCTCCTACGAGCAGTACTTC
CASSPGVRSSYEQYF
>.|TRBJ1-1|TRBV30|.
TGTGCCTGGAGTGTAGGTAGGGCGAACACTGAAGCTTTCTTT
CAWSVGRANTEAFF
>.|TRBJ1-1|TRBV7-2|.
TGTGCCAGCAGTTCATGGAGGAGGGGGGAAGCTTTCTTT
CASSSWRRGEAFF
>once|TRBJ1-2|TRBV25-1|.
TGTGCCAGCAGAGGAATGGGGGTGGGGAATAACTATGGCTACACCTTC
CASRGMGVGNNYGYTF
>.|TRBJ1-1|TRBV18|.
TGTGCCAGCTCACCATTAAGGCTCGGTCAGATCCGTTCTGAAGCTTTCTTT
CASSPLRLGQIRSEAFF
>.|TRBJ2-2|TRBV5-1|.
TGCGCCAGCAGCTTGATGGGCCCCGGGGAGCTGTTTTTT
CASSLMGPGELFF
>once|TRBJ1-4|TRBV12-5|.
TGTGCTAGTGGTTTGGAAGCAGGGGACGTCAAACTGTTTTTT
CASGLEAGDVKLFF
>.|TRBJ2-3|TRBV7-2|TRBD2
TGTGCCAGCAGCTTAGAGCCTAGCGGGGGATTGTGGACAGATACGCAGTATTTT
CASSLEPSGGLWTDTQYF
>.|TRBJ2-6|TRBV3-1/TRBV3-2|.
TGTGCCAGCTCTCTCTGGGGGTCTGGGGCCAACGTCCTGACTTTC
CASSLWGSGANVLTF
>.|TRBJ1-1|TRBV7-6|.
TGTGCCAGCAGCCGGGACGAGGGGAGTGAAGCTTTCTTT
CASSRDEGSEAFF
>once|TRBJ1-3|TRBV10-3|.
TGTGCCATCAGTGAGCCACCGGGACGGTCTATCTCTGGAAACACCATATATTTT
CAISEPPGRSISGNTIYF
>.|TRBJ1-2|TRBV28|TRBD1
TGTGCCAGCAGTTTAACCGGGACAGGTATACGTGGCTACACCTTC
CASSLTGTGIRGYTF
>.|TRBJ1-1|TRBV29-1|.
TGCAGCGTTAGAACAGCTCAGAACACTGAAGCTTTCTTT
CSVRTAQNTEAFF
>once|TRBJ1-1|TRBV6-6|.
TGTGCCAGCAGCGTACAGGGCCGGACCACTGAAGCTTTCTTT
CASSVQGRTTEAFF
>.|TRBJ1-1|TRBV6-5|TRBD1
TGTGCCAGCAGGAAGACAGGGTCCGAAGCTTTCTTT
CASRKTGSEAFF
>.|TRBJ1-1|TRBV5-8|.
TGTGCCAGCAGCTTTGGCGGATATACTAACACTGAAGCTTTCTTT
CASSFGGYTNTEAFF
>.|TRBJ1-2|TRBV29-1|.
TGCAGCGTTGCAATGACAGTAGCCGATGGCTACACCTTC
CSVAMTVADGYTF
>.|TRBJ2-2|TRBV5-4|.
TGTGCCAGCAGCTTGAGGCGGGGCCCCGGGGAGCTGTTTTTT
CASSLRRGPGELFF
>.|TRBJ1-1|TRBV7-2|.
TGTGCCAGCAGCTTGGCAGGCAGGAACACTGAAGCTTTCTTT
CASSLAGRNTEAFF
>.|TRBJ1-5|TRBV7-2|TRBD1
TGTGCCAGCAGCTTTAAGGGACAGGGGATTAGCAATCAGCCCCAGCATTTT
CASSFKGQGISNQPQHF
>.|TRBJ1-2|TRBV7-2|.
TGTGCCAGCAGCTTAGTGACGGAAACAGGCGGCTACACCTTC
CASSLVTETGGYTF
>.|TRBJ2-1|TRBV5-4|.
TGTGCCAGCAGCTGGGAGCCCAGGGGTAAGTTGTTCTTC
CASSWEPRGKLFF
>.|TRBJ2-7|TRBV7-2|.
TGTGCCAGCAGCCCAAACAGGGGAGGCTCCTACGAGCAGTACTTC
CASSPNRGGSYEQYF
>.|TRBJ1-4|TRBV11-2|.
TGTGCCAGCAGCCTCGACGGTGCAACTAATGAAAAACTGTTTTTT
CASSLDGATNEKLFF
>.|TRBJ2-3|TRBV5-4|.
TGTGCCAGCAGCTCGGGGCCCCTAGTTTCAGATACGCAGTATTTT
CASSSGPLVSDTQYF
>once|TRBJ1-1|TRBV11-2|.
TGTGCCAGCAGCTTAGCCTCCGGGGGAACTGAAGCTTTCTTT
CASSLASGGTEAFF
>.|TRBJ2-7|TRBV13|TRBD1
TGTGCCAGCAGCTACCCCTCCGGGACAGGGGGACGCGAGCAGTACTTC
CASSYPSGTGGREQYF
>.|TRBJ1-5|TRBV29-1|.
TGCAGCCCCGGGCGGGGGGTTCGACCCCAGCATTTT
CSPGRGVRPQHF
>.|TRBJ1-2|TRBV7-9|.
TGTGCCAGCAGGGGAGGGTCAGAGTTTAACTATGGCTACACCTTC
CASRGGSEFNYGYTF
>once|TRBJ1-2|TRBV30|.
TGTGCCTGGGGCCAGTGGTATGGCTATGGCTACACCTTC
CAWGQWYGYGYTF
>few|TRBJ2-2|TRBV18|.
TGTGCCAGCTCACCACCCGCAGGGACCGGGGAGCTGTTTTTT
CASSPPAGTGELFF
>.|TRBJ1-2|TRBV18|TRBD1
TGTGCCAGCTCACCTGGGACAGGACAGGGTAACTATGGCTACACCTTC
CASSPGTGQGNYGYTF
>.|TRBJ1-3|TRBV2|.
TGTGCCAGCAGTGAACAAGGGGGGATCTCCATATATTTT
CASSEQGGISIYF
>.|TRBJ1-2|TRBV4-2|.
TGTGCCAGCAGCCAAGATTGGGCTACTCTAGGTGATGGCTACACCTTC
CASSQDWATLGDGYTF
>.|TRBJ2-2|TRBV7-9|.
TGTGCCAGCAACAGGGAGGAGAGGGAGCTGTTTTTT
CASNREERELFF
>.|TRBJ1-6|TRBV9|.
TGTGCCAGCAGCCTCGGGCGGAGCTCCTATAATTCACCCCTCCACTTT
CASSLGRSSYNSPLHF
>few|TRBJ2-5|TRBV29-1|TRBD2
TGCAGCGTTTGGGCGGGGGACCAAGAGACCCAGTACTTC
CSVWAGDQETQYF
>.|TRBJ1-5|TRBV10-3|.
TGTGCCATCAGTGAGTCCGGGCAGTTGTCTAGCAATCAGCCCCAGCATTTT
CAISESGQLSSNQPQHF
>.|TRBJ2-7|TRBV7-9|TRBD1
TGTGCCAGCAGCCGGACAGGACTTCCCGAGCAGTACTTC
CASSRTGLPEQYF
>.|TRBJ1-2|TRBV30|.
TGTGCCTGGAGGTTCCTGGGCCCGCTTCCCAACTATGGCTACACCTTC
CAWRFLGPLPNYGYTF
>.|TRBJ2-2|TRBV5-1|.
TGCGCCAGCAGCTTGGAGCGCCCGGGTGCCGGGGAGCTGTTTTTT
CASSLERPGAGELFF
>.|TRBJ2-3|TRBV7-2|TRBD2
TGTGCCAGCAGCTTAGCGCACGGGGGGGGCACAGATACGCAGTATTTT
CASSLAHGGGTDTQYF
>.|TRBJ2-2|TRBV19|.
TGTGCCACCCTCTCGGCCCGGCGCGGCGGGGAGCTGTTTTTT
CATLSARRGGELFF
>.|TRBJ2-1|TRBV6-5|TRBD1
TGTGCCAGCAGTTTTGACAGGGTAGTATACAATGAGCAGTTCTTC
CASSFDRVVYNEQFF
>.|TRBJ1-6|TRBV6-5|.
TGTGCCAGCAGCAGGACAGATAATTCACCCCTCCACTTT
CASSRTDNSPLHF
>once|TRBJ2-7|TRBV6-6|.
TGTGCCAGCAGTTCTTCACGCCAGGTTGTCGAGCAGTACTTC
CASSSSRQVVEQYF
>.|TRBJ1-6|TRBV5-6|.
TGTGCCAGCAGCTCCCACGGGGCAGGAGGCCCTTATAATTCACCCCTCCACTTT
CASSSHGAGGPYNSPLHF
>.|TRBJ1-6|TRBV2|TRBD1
TGTGCCAGCAGTGAAGCACTGGGGACAGGGGGCCGGAGTTCACCCCTCCACTTT
CASSEALGTGGRSSPLHF
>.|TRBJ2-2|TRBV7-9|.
TGTGCCAGCACCCTCGGGTTGGGGGCCTCCGGGGAGCTGTTTTTT
CASTLGLGASGELFF
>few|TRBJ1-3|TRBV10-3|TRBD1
TGTGCCATCAGTGAGCGTCAGGGGGCAGGAAACACCATATATTTT
CAISERQGAGNTIYF
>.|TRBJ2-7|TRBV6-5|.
TGTGCCAGCAGGAAGGGGGGACACTACGAGCAGTACTTC
CASRKGGHYEQYF
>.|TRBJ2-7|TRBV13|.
TGTGCCAGCAGCTTAGGAGGAGGGTCCGTCGAGCAGTACTTC
CASSLGGGSVEQYF
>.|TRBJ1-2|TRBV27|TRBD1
TGTGCCAGCAGTATAGGACAGGGGGCGTGGGGCTACACCTTC
CASSIGQGAWGYTF
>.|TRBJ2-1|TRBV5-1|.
TGCGCCAGCAGCTTTTTGTCTAGGATGGATGAGCAGTTCTTC
CASSFLSRMDEQFF
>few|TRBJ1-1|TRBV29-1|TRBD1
TGCAGCGTTGCAGCCGGACAGGGGGCCATCACTGAAGCTTTCTTT
CSVAAGQGAITEAFF
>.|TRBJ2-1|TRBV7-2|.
TGTGCCAGCAGCCCCGACGGTACCTACAATGAGCAGTTCTTC
CASSPDGTYNEQFF
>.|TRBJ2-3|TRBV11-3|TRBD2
TGTGCCAGCAGCCTCGGGGAGGGGTTAGATACGCAGTATTTT
CASSLGEGLDTQYF
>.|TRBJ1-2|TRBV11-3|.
TGTCGTGACGCCTCGACCGGGCTTAGGGGGGACTTCCACTATGGCTACACCTTC
CRDASTGLRGDFHYGYTF